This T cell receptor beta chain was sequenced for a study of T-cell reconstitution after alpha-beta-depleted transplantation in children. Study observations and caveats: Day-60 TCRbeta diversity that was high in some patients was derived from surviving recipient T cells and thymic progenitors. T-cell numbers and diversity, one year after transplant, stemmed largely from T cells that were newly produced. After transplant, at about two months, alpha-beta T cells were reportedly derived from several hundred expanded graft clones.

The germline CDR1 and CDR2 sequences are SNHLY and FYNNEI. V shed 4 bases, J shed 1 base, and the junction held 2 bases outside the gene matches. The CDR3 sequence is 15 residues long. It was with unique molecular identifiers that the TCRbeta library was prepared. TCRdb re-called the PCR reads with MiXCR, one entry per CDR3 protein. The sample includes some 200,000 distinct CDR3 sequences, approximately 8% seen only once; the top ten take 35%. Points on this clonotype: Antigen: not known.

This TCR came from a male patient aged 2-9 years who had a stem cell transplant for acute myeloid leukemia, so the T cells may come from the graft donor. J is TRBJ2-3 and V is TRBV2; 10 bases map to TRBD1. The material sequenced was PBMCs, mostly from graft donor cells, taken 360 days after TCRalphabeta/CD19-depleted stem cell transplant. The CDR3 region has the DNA TGTGCCAGCAGTGGACAGGGGGCTTGCACAGATACGCAGTATTTT. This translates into CASSGQGACTDTQYF.